Listed here are 8 T cell receptor beta chains from one sample, sequenced in a study of T cells in Graves' hyperthyroidism and ophthalmopathy. TCR beta CDR3 regions were amplified from RNA. Using the HTBI primer set, a first-round RT-PCR was run on the TCR CDR3. MiXCR was run by TCRdb on the multiplex PCR reads, yielding one entry per CDR3 protein. The sample lists about 110,000 distinct CDR3 sequences, approximately 16% occurring once. The sequencing input was blood. The receptor source for this set is a woman in her fifties or sixties with Graves' hyperthyroidism.

This clonotype was seen many times. The rearrangement links TRBV10-1 to TRBJ2-2, with 10 bases identical to TRBD2. V lost 5 bases to trimming and J lost 7 bases; unmatched junction nucleotides: 10. This CDR3 comprises 16 residues. CDR1 is WNHNN and CDR2 is SYGVQD in the germline V gene (reference sequence). The CDR3 nucleotides are TGCGCCAGCAGTAATGGACTAGCGGAAGATAACGGGGAGCTGTTTTTT. Translated: CASSNGLAEDNGELFF.

This clonotype appeared many times. The rearrangement joins TRBV30 to TRBJ2-2; D unresolved. Per the germline V gene, CDR1 is GTSNPN and CDR2 is SVGIG (reference sequence). The CDR3 extends over 13 amino acids. Trimming shortened V by 2 bases and J by 1 base, and 5 bases separated the two germline ends. The CDR3 spells CAWSSKNTGELFF. CDR3 DNA sequence: TGTGCCTGGAGTAGCAAGAACACCGGGGAGCTGTTTTTT.

This clonotype showed up many times. The J gene is TRBJ2-5, the V gene TRBV29-1, with 7 bases lining up with TRBD2. The ends lost 2 bases at V and 1 base at J; junction bases unmatched: 4. This CDR3 region has 14 residues. The V gene's germline CDR1 is SQVTM and CDR2 ANQGSEA. CDR3: CSVEPAGLQETQYF. CDR3 sequence (DNA): TGCAGCGTTGAACCAGCGGGACTCCAAGAGACCCAGTACTTC.

This clonotype was seen ten or more times. The chain carries TRBV28 and TRBJ2-1; 7 nucleotides line up with TRBD2. After removal of 5 bases from V and 8 bases from J, the junction contained 3 bases not matched to a gene. The CDR3 is 12 amino acids. The germline V gene has CDR1 MDHEN and CDR2 SYDVKM. CDR3 amino acids: CASSLRGDEQFF. The CDR3 nucleotides are TGTGCCAGCAGTCTACGGGGGGATGAGCAGTTCTTC.

This clonotype was detected many times. The chain has TRBV7-2 and TRBJ1-2; no firm D call. The ends were cut back, 0 bases at V and 10 bases at J, with 9 bases in the middle. CDR1 is SGHTA, CDR2 FQGNSA, per germline. The CDR3 is 12 amino acids. The CDR3 DNA reads TGTGCCAGCAGCTTAGCGGAGGTAGACTACACCTTC. It encodes CASSLAEVDYTF.

The rearrangement joins TRBV20-1 to TRBJ2-1, with 14 bases identical to TRBD2. V lost 6 bases and J lost 16; bases outside the gene matches: 20. Germline V gene data show CDR1 as DFQATT and CDR2 as SNEGSKA (reference sequence). CDR3 length: 16 residues. The CDR3 loop is CSAPGTGTSGGLELFF. The CDR3 DNA is TGCAGTGCCCCCGGGACCGGGACTAGCGGGGGCCTGGAGCTTTTCTTC.

This clonotype was found many times. The chain carries TRBV28 and TRBJ2-7; D not resolved. This CDR3 is 11 amino acids long. V was cut by 4 bases and J by 3 bases, with 4 bases left in between. The V gene's germline CDR1 is MDHEN and CDR2 SYDVKM. CDR3: CASSSNYEQYF. The DNA for the CDR3 is TGTGCCAGCAGTTCTAACTACGAGCAGTACTTC.

The chain joins TRBV25-1 to TRBJ1-6; D might be TRBD1 (6 bases). V was clipped by 4 bases and J by 0 bases, with 7 bases between them. This CDR3 comprises 15 residues. The germline V gene has CDR1 MGHDK and CDR2 SYGVNS. As DNA, the CDR3 is TGTGCCAGCAGTGGAGGGGGCTCCTATAATTCACCCCTCCACTTT. Amino acid sequence: CASSGGGSYNSPLHF.